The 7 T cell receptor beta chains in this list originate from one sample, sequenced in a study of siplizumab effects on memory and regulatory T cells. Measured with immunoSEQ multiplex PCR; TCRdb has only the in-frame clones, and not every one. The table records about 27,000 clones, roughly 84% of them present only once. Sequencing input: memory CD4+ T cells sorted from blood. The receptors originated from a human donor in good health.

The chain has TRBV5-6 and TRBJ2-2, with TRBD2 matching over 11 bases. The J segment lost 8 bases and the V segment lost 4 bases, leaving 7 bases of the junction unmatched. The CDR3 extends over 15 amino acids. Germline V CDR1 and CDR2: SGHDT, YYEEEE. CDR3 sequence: CASSLLAGVPGELFF. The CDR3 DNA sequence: TGTGCCAGCAGCCTACTAGCGGGAGTTCCGGGGGAGCTGTTTTTT.

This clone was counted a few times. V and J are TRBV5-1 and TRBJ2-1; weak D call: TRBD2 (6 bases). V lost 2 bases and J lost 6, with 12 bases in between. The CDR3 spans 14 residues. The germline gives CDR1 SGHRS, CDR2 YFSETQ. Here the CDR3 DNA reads TGCGCCAGCAGCTTAAGACTAGGTGGCAATGAGCAGTTCTTC. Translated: CASSLRLGGNEQFF.

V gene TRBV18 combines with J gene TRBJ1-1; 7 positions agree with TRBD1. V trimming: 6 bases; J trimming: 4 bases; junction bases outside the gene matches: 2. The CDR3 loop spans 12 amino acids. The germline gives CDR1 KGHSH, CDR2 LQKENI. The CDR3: CASSYRGTEAFF. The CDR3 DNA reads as TGTGCCAGCTCCTACAGGGGCACTGAAGCTTTCTTT.

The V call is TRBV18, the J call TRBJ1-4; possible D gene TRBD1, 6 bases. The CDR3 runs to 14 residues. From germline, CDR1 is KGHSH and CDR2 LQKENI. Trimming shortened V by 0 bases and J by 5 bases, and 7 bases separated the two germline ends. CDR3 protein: CASSPPGQNEKLFF. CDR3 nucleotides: TGTGCCAGCTCACCACCTGGACAGAATGAAAAACTGTTTTTT.

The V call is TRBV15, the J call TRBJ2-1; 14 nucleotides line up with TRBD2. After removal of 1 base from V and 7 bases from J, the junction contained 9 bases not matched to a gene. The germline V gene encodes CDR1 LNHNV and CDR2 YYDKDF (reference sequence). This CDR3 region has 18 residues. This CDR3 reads CATSRGGTSGSWKNEQFF. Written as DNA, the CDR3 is TGTGCCACCAGCAGAGGGGGGACTAGCGGGAGTTGGAAAAATGAGCAGTTCTTC.

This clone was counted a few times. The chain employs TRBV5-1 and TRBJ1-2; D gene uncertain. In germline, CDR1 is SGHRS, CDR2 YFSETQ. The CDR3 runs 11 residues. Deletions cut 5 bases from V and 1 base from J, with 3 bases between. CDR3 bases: TGCGCCAGCAGGGATAACTATGGCTACACCTTC. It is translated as CASRDNYGYTF.

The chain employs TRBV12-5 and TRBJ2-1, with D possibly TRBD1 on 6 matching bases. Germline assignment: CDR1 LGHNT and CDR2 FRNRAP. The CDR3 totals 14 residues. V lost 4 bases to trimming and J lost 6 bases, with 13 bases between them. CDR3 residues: CASGSGQFGNEQFF. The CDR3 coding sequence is TGTGCTAGTGGTTCCGGACAGTTCGGCAATGAGCAGTTCTTC.